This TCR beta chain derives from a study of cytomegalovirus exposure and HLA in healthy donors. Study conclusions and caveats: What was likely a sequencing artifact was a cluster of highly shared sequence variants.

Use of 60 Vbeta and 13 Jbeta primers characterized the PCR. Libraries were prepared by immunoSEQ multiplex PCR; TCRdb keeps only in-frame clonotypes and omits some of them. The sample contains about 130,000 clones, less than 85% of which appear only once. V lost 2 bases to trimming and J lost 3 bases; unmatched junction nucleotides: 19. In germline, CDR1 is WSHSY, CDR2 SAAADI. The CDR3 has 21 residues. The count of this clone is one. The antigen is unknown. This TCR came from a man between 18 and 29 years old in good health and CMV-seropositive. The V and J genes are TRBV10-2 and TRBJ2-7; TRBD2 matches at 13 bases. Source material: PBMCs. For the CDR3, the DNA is TGCGCCAGCAGTGAGCTACATGGGACTAGCGGGGCCCTTAAAACAAGCTACGAGCAGTACTTC. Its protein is CASSELHGTSGALKTSYEQYF.